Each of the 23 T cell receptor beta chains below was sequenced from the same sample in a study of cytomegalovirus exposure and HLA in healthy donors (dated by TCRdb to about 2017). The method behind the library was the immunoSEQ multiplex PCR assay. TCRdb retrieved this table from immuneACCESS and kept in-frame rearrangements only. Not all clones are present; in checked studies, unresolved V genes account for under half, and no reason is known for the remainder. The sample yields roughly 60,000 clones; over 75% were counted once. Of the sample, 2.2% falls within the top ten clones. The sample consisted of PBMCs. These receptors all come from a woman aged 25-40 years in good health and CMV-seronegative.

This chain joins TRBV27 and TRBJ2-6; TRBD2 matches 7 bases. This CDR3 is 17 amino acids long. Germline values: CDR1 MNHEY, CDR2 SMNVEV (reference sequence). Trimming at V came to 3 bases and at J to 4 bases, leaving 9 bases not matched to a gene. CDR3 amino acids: CASSLVGGPRGANVLTF. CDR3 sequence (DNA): TGTGCCAGCAGTTTGGTGGGAGGGCCCCGGGGGGCCAACGTCCTGACTTTC.

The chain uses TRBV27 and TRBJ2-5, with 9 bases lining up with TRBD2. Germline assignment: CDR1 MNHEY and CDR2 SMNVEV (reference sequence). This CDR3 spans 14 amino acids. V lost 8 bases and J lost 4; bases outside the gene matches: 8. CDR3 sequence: CASRSSGRGETQYF. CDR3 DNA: TGTGCCAGCCGAAGTAGCGGGAGAGGAGAGACCCAGTACTTC.

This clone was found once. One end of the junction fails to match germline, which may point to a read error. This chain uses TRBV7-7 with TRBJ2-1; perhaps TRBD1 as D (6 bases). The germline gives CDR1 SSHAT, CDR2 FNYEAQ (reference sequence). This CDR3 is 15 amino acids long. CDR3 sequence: CASSLSTGTSNEQFF. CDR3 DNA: TGTGCTAGCAGCTTGAGCACCGGGACAAGCAATGAGCAGTTCTTC.

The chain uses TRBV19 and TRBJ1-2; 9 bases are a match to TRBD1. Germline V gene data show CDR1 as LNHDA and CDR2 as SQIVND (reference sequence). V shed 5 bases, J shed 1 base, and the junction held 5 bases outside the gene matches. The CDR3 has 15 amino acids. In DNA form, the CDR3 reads TGTGCCAGTAGTTCCCGGGACAGGGATAACTATGGCTACACCTTC. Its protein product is CASSSRDRDNYGYTF.

The CDR3 DNA follows: TGTGCCAGCAGAAAACAGGGGTCTAACTATGGCTACACCTTC. Translation: CASRKQGSNYGYTF. The chain employs TRBV6-1 and TRBJ1-2; 7 bases line up with TRBD1. V lost 6 bases, J lost 0 bases, and 4 bases stayed unmatched. This CDR3 is built from 14 residues. Germline V CDR1 and CDR2: MNHNS, SASEGT.

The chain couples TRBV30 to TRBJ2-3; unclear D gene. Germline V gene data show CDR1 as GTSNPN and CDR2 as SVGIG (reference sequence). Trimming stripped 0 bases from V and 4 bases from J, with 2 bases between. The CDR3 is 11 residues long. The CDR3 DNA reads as TGTGCCTGGAGTGTCTCAGATACGCAGTATTTT. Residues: CAWSVSDTQYF.

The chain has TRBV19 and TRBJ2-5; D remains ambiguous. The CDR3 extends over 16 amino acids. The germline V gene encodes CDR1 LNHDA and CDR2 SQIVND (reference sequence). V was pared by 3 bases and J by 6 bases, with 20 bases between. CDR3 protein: CASSIDAAQPRQTQYF. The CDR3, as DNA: TGTGCCAGTAGTATTGATGCGGCGCAGCCCCGCCAGACCCAGTACTTC.

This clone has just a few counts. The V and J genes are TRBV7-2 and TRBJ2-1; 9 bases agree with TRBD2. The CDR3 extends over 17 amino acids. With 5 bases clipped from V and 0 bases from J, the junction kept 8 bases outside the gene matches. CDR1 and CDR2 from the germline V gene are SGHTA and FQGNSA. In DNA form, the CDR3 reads TGTGCCAGCAGCCCGAGGTCTAGCGGGACCTCCTACAATGAGCAGTTCTTC. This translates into CASSPRSSGTSYNEQFF. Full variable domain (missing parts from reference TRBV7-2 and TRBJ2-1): GAGVSQSPSNKVTEKGKDVELRCDPISGHTALYWYRQSLGQGLEFLIYFQGNSAPDKSGLPSDRFSAERTGGSVSTLTIQRTQQEDSAVYLCASSPRSSGTSYNEQFFGPGTRLTVL.

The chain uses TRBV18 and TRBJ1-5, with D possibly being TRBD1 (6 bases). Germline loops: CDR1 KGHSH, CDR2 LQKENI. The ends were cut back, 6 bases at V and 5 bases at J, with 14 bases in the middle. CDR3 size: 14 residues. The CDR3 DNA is TGTGCCAGCTCGCCCACAGGGTTAGATCAGCCCCAGCATTTT. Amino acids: CASSPTGLDQPQHF.

The CDR3 nucleotides are TGTGCCATCAGTGAGTCGCCAGGGGGCGGTGGCAATCAGCCCCAGCATTTT. Its translation is CAISESPGGGGNQPQHF. The chain recombines TRBV10-3 with TRBJ1-5; 8 nucleotides agree with TRBD1. The germline gives CDR1 ENHRY, CDR2 SYGVKD. J lost 2 bases, V lost 0 bases, and 6 bases had no gene match. The CDR3 length is 17 residues.

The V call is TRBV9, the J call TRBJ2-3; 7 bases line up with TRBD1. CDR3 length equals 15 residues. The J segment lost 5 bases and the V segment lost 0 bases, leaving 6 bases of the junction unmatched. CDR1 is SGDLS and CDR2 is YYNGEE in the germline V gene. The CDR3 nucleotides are TGTGCCAGCAGCGTAGGGGACAGATCAGTAGATACGCAGTATTTT. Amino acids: CASSVGDRSVDTQYF.

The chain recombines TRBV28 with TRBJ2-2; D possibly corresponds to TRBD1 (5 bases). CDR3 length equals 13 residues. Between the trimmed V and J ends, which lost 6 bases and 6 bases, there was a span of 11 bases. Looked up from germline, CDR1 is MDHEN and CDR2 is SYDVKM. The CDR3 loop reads CASRYRIAGELFF. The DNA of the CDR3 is TGTGCCAGCAGATACAGGATCGCCGGGGAGCTGTTTTTT.

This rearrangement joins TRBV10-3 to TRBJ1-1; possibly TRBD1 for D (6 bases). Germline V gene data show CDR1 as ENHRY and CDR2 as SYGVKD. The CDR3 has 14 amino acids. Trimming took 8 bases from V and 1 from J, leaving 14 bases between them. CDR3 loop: CAIAIGQPNTEAFF. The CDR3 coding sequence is TGTGCCATCGCTATTGGACAGCCGAACACTGAAGCTTTCTTT.

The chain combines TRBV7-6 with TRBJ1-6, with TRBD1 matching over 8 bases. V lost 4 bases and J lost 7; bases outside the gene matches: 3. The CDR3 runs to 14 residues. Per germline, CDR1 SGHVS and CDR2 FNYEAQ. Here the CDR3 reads CASSSGQANSPLHF. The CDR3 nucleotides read TGTGCCAGCAGCTCGGGACAGGCAAATTCACCCCTCCACTTT.

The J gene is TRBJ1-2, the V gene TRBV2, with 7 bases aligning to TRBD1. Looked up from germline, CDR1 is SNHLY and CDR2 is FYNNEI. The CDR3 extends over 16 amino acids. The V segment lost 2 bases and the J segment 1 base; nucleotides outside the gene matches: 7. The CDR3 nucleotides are TGTGCCAGCAGTGAAACAGGGGATTGGGGTAACTATGGCTACACCTTC. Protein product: CASSETGDWGNYGYTF.

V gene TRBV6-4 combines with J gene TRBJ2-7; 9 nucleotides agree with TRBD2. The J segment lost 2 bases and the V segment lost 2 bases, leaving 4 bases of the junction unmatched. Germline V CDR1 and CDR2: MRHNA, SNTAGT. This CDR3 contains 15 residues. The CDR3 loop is CASSDRTSAAYEQYF. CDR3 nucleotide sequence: TGTGCCAGCAGTGACCGGACTAGCGCGGCCTACGAGCAGTACTTC.

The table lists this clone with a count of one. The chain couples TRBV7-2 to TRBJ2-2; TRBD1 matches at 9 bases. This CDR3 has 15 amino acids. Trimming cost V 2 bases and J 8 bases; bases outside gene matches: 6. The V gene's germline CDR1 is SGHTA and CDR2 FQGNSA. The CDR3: CASSLRDRERGELFF. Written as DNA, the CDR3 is TGTGCCAGCAGCTTAAGGGACAGGGAGAGAGGGGAGCTGTTTTTT.

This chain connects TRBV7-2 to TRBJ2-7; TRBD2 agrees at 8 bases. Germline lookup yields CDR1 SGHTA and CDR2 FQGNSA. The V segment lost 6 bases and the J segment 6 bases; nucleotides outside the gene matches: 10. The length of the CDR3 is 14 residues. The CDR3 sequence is CASRTPGGGAEQYF. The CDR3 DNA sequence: TGTGCCAGCAGAACTCCGGGGGGGGGCGCCGAGCAGTACTTC.

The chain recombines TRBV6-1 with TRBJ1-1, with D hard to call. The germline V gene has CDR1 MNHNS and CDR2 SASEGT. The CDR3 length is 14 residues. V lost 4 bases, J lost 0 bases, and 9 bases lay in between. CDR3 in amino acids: CASSVERLNTEAFF. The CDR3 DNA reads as TGTGCCAGCAGTGTTGAACGGTTGAACACTGAAGCTTTCTTT.

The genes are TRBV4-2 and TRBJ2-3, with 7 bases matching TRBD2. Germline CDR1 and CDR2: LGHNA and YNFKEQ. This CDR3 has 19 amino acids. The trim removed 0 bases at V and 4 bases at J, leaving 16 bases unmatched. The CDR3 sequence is CASSQEGVHAGAGPDTQYF. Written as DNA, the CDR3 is TGTGCCAGCAGCCAAGAGGGCGTTCATGCGGGAGCGGGGCCAGATACGCAGTATTTT.

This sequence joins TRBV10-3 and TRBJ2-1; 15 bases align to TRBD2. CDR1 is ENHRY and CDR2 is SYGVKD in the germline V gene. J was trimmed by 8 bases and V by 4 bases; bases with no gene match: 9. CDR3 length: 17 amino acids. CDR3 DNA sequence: TGTGCCATCAGTGGGGGACTAGCGGGAGGTCGGGGTGATGAGCAGTTCTTC. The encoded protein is CAISGGLAGGRGDEQFF.

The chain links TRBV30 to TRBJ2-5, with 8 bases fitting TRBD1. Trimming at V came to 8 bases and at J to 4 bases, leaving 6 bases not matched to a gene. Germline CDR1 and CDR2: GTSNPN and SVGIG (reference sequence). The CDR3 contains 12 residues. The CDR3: CAGATGAETQYF. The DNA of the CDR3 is TGTGCCGGAGCGACAGGGGCAGAGACCCAGTACTTC. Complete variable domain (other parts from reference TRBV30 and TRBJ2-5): SQTIHQWPATLVQPVGSPLSLECTVEGTSNPNLYWYRQAAGRGLQLLFYSVGIGQISSEVPQNLSASRPQDRQFILSSKKLLLSDSGFYLCAGATGAETQYFGPGTRLLVL.

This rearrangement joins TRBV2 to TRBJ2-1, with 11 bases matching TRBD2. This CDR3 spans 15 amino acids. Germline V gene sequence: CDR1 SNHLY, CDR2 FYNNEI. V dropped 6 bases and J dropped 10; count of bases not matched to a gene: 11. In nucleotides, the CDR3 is TGTGCCAGCAGGACGGGACTAGCGGAGGGAGGGGAGCAGTTCTTC. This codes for CASRTGLAEGGEQFF.